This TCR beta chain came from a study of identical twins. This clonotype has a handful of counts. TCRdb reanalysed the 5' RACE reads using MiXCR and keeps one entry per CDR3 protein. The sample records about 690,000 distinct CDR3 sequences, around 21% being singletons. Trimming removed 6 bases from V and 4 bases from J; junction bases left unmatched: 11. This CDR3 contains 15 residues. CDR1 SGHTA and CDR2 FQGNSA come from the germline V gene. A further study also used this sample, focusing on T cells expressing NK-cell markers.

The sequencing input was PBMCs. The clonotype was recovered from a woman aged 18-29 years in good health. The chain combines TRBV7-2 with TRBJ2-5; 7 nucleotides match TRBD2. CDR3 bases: TGTGCCAGCAGTCGCCGTGTTGCGGGAGCAGAGACCCAGTACTTC. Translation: CASSRRVAGAETQYF.